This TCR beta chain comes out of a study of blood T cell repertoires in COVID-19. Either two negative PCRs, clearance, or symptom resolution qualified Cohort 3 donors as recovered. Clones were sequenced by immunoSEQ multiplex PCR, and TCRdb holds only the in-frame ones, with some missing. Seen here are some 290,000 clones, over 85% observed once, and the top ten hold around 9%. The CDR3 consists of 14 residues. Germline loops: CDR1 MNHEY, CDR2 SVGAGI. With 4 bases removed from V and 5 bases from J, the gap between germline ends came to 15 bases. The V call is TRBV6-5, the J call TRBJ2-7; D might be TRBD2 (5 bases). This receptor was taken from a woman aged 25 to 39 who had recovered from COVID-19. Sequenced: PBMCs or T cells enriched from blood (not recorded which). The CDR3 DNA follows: TGTGCCAGCAGTTGGCTCGGAGGAAGGGACGAGCAGTACTTC. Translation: CASSWLGGRDEQYF.